These T cell receptor beta chains were read from a single sample in a study of cytomegalovirus exposure and HLA in healthy donors. Assay used: immunoSEQ multiplex PCR; TCRdb lists only in-frame clones, some missing. The sample carries 110,000 or so clones, approximately 16% recorded once. The specimen was PBMCs. The receptors were sampled from a female donor in good health and CMV-seronegative. Each CDR3 is given with its conserved first and last residue. Each record gives: D gene, CDR3 length, V gene, clone size, J gene, CDR3 protein, CDR3 DNA. The D gene is left open where the match is weak. Some rows mark clone size as missing; the rest say once, few, many or name a class of expanded clone.

>.|14|TRBV6-6|few|TRBJ2-3
CASSKSLGTDTQYF
TGTGCCAGCAGTAAAAGCCTCGGCACAGATACGCAGTATTTT
>.|16|TRBV4-3|few|TRBJ2-3
CASSQDGGTATDTQYF
TGCGCCAGCAGCCAAGATGGGGGGACAGCCACAGATACGCAGTATTTT
>.|13|TRBV6-5|.|TRBJ1-2
CASRDSAHYGYTF
TGTGCCAGCAGGGACAGCGCCCACTATGGCTACACCTTC
>.|13|TRBV18|.|TRBJ1-2
CASSPVSNYGYTF
TGTGCCAGCTCACCTGTCTCTAACTATGGCTACACCTTC
>.|15|TRBV5-4|.|TRBJ1-5
CASSLARGGGQPQHF
TGTGCCAGCAGCTTGGCTCGAGGTGGTGGGCAGCCCCAGCATTTT
>.|16|TRBV5-1|.|TRBJ2-2
CASSLESGVATGELFF
TGCGCCAGCAGCTTGGAGAGCGGAGTCGCGACCGGGGAGCTGTTTTTT
>.|16|TRBV6-5|.|TRBJ1-6
CASSYSPGAYNSPLHF
TGTGCCAGCAGTTACTCGCCAGGCGCCTATAATTCACCCCTCCACTTT
>TRBD1|13|TRBV30|.|TRBJ1-2
CAWGQGASGGYTF
TGTGCCTGGGGACAGGGGGCGAGCGGTGGCTACACCTTC
>TRBD1|14|TRBV6-1|few|TRBJ1-1
CASTRDRGLTEAFF
TGTGCCAGCACCAGGGACAGGGGGCTCACTGAAGCTTTCTTT
>.|17|TRBV7-6|.|TRBJ2-3
CASSSRLAETLTDTQYF
TGTGCCAGCAGCTCCAGACTGGCGGAAACGTTAACAGATACGCAGTATTTT
>.|15|TRBV5-4|few|TRBJ1-2
CASSLVQGLPIGYTF
TGTGCCAGCAGCTTGGTGCAGGGACTCCCTATTGGCTACACCTTC
>.|14|TRBV6-1|.|TRBJ1-6
CASSEGSMGLTLHF
TGTGCCAGCAGTGAAGGATCTATGGGCCTTACCCTCCACTTT
>.|13|TRBV5-4|.|TRBJ2-5
CASSFTSQETQYF
TGTGCCAGCAGCTTCACTAGCCAAGAGACCCAGTACTTC
>.|13|TRBV4-2|.|TRBJ1-1
CASSLPQGTEAFF
TGTGCCAGCAGCCTACCTCAGGGGACTGAAGCTTTCTTT
>.|14|TRBV9|.|TRBJ1-1
CASSGGGGRTEAFF
TGTGCCAGCAGCGGAGGGGGGGGGCGCACTGAAGCTTTCTTT
>.|13|TRBV30|.|TRBJ1-2
CAVLGDLLYGYTF
TGTGCCGTCTTGGGCGATTTGCTCTATGGCTACACCTTC
>.|15|TRBV9|.|TRBJ1-3
CASSVDSRSGNTIYF
TGTGCCAGCAGCGTAGACAGCCGATCTGGAAACACCATATATTTT
>TRBD2|17|TRBV28|few|TRBJ2-3
CASSAPGTSASTDTQYF
TGTGCCAGCAGTGCACCCGGGACTAGCGCAAGCACAGATACGCAGTATTTT
>TRBD1|14|TRBV5-4|.|TRBJ2-5
CASRLDRFQETQYF
TGTGCCAGCAGACTGGACAGGTTCCAAGAGACCCAGTACTTC
>.|12|TRBV5-6|.|TRBJ1-1
CASSRQAFEAFF
TGTGCCAGCAGCCGACAGGCTTTCGAAGCTTTCTTT
>TRBD2|16|TRBV7-8|few|TRBJ2-7
CASSWRGDSGSNEQYF
TGTGCCAGCAGCTGGCGGGGTGATAGCGGGTCCAACGAGCAGTACTTC
>.|15|TRBV27|few|TRBJ2-5
CASSLSVQVGETQYF
TGTGCCAGCAGTTTATCGGTTCAGGTGGGAGAGACCCAGTACTTC
>.|16|TRBV4-3|.|TRBJ1-3
CASSQSEASIGNTIYF
TGCGCCAGCAGCCAATCTGAGGCCAGTATCGGAAACACCATATATTTT
>.|14|TRBV10-1|.|TRBJ1-5
CASVGLRGNQPQHF
TGCGCCAGCGTGGGGTTGAGGGGCAATCAGCCCCAGCATTTT
>.|15|TRBV4-3|.|TRBJ2-7
CASSQGRAVRDEQYF
TGCGCCAGCAGCCAAGGCAGGGCGGTCCGGGACGAGCAGTACTTC
>TRBD2|14|TRBV19|few|TRBJ2-2
CASSPTSWGGELFF
TGTGCCAGTAGCCCGACTAGCTGGGGCGGGGAGCTGTTTTTT
>TRBD1|20|TRBV7-6|.|TRBJ2-3
CASSLEGARWHALSTDTQYF
TGTGCCAGCAGCTTAGAGGGGGCGCGATGGCATGCTTTGAGCACAGATACGCAGTATTTT
>.|13|TRBV6-5|few|TRBJ2-2
CASSYPGNRELFF
TGTGCCAGCAGTTATCCAGGGAACCGGGAGCTGTTTTTT
>.|11|TRBV29-1|few|TRBJ1-1
CSGTGNTEAFF
TGCAGCGGCACAGGGAACACTGAAGCTTTCTTT
>.|14|TRBV2|.|TRBJ1-5
CASSEVVGNQPQNF
TGTGCCAGCAGTGAAGTGGTGGGCAATCAGCCCCAGAATTTT
>.|15|TRBV14|few|TRBJ1-1
CASSQAGNVNTEAFF
TGTGCCAGCAGCCAAGCAGGGAACGTGAACACTGAAGCTTTCTTT
>TRBD2|14|TRBV4-3|few|TRBJ2-7
CASSQEVAGYEQYF
TGCGCCAGCAGCCAAGAAGTAGCGGGCTACGAGCAGTACTTC
>.|16|TRBV4-1|.|TRBJ2-2
CASSFEDSLKSGELFF
TGCGCCAGCAGCTTCGAGGACTCCCTGAAGTCCGGGGAGCTGTTTTTT
>TRBD2|16|TRBV10-2|few|TRBJ2-3
CASRGAEREWTDTQYF
TGCGCCAGCAGGGGGGCGGAGCGGGAGTGGACAGATACGCAGTATTTT
>TRBD2|16|TRBV28|.|TRBJ2-1
CASSLLGGRASDEQFF
TGTGCCAGCAGCCTTCTGGGGGGGAGGGCCTCGGATGAGCAGTTCTTC
>TRBD1|16|TRBV5-1|.|TRBJ1-2
CASSPGSGQVVYGYTF
TGCGCCAGCAGCCCGGGCTCCGGACAGGTCGTCTATGGCTACACCTTC
>.|12|TRBV30|.|TRBJ1-1
CACVRQGFEAFF
TGTGCCTGTGTCCGGCAGGGGTTTGAAGCTTTCTTT
>.|14|TRBV6-5|.|TRBJ2-3
CASQLLPGTDTQYF
TGTGCCAGCCAACTCCTCCCGGGCACAGATACGCAGTATTTT
>.|16|TRBV6-1|few|TRBJ1-2
CASSDYFGGTNYGYTF
TGTGCCAGCAGTGATTACTTCGGAGGGACCAACTATGGCTACACCTTC
>.|12|TRBV11-2|few|TRBJ2-7
CASSLTLYEQYF
TGTGCCAGCAGCTTAACTCTGTACGAGCAGTACTTC
>TRBD1|14|TRBV30|.|TRBJ1-2
CAWSPTGLVRGYTF
TGTGCCTGGAGCCCGACAGGGCTTGTACGTGGCTACACCTTC
>.|16|TRBV5-4|.|TRBJ1-1
CASRTELGGLNTEAFF
TGTGCCAGCAGAACGGAACTAGGAGGACTGAACACTGAAGCTTTCTTT
>TRBD2|16|TRBV27|.|TRBJ2-1
CASSLLSSGSYNEQFF
TGTGCCAGCAGTTTGTTGTCTAGCGGCTCCTACAATGAGCAGTTCTTC
>.|12|TRBV6-6|once|TRBJ2-7
CASSQQGYEQYF
TGTGCCAGCAGCCAACAGGGCTACGAGCAGTACTTC
>.|16|TRBV1|.|TRBJ1-4
CTREQGNLETNEKLFF
TGCACCAGGGAACAGGGTAATTTAGAAACTAATGAAAAACTGTTTTTT
>.|15|TRBV9|few|TRBJ1-1
CASSVEQGINTEAFF
TGTGCCAGCAGCGTAGAGCAGGGTATAAACACTGAAGCTTTCTTT
>TRBD2|15|TRBV13|few|TRBJ2-1
CASRPGLAGGNEQFF
TGTGCCAGCAGACCAGGACTAGCGGGGGGGAATGAGCAGTTCTTC
>.|14|TRBV28|few|TRBJ1-2
CASSFRLSNYGYTF
TGTGCCAGCAGTTTCAGGCTCTCTAACTATGGCTACACCTTC
>.|14|TRBV7-9|few|TRBJ1-4
CASSLTQNNEKLFF
TGTGCCAGCAGCTTAACCCAGAACAATGAAAAACTGTTTTTT
>.|15|TRBV18|few|TRBJ1-4
CASSPNRDIQEKLFF
TGTGCCAGCTCACCCAACCGGGACATTCAGGAAAAACTGTTTTTT
>TRBD1|19|TRBV5-1|few|TRBJ2-6
CASSLNPTGTPSGANVLTF
TGCGCCAGCAGCCTAAATCCGACAGGGACCCCCTCTGGGGCCAACGTCCTGACTTTC
>.|13|TRBV2|few|TRBJ2-7
CAGTPGYSYEQYF
TGTGCCGGAACTCCGGGGTACTCCTACGAGCAGTACTTC
>.|15|TRBV6-6|.|TRBJ1-2
CASSVSLNPNYGYTF
TGTGCCAGCAGTGTGAGCCTAAACCCTAACTATGGCTACACCTTC
>.|12|TRBV2|.|TRBJ1-6
CATQDWNSPLHF
TGTGCCACCCAGGACTGGAATTCACCCCTCCACTTT